The source of this T cell receptor beta chain is a study of cytomegalovirus exposure and HLA in healthy donors. Across the study: Genotyping showed roughly 76% of a few hundred donors falling in the Caucasian-associated ancestry cluster.

A remark on this clone: The target antigen is unknown.

Study-level results: It was approximately 160 TCR beta chains that were listed as cytomegalovirus-associated. There was a cluster of highly shared sequence variants that was likely a sequencing artifact.

After removal of 6 bases from V and 6 bases from J, the junction contained 10 bases not matched to a gene. The CDR3 has 14 amino acids. From germline, CDR1 is LNHDA and CDR2 SQIVND (reference sequence). Vbeta (60) and Jbeta (13) primers were used in the PCR. Original analysis: Later reanalysis found around 74 million unique TCR beta chains, around 9.9 million of them shared. Repertoires were generated with immunoSEQ multiplex PCR, while TCRdb's copy carries only in-frame clones and drops some. That table is the source of V, J and clone size, and D and trimming were worked out from the DNA. The profile shows tens of thousands of clones, 70% of them singletons.

Sequencing was carried out using PBMCs. The rearrangement joins TRBV19 to TRBJ2-7, with 8 bases aligning to TRBD2. The TCR comes from a woman aged 45-60 years in good health and CMV-seropositive. CDR3 bases: TGTGCCAGTAGCCTTTGGGGGACTAGTGGCGAGCAGTACTTC. Translated: CASSLWGTSGEQYF.